This T cell receptor (beta chain) was profiled in a study of circulating and synovial CD4+ cells in juvenile arthritis. Study-level results: Compared with bulk blood, circulating pathogenic-like lymphocytes shared substantially more CDR3 sequences with synovial T cells. T cell genome counts differed by at least an order of magnitude between CPL and CD4 samples.

The V gene end was trimmed by 7 bases and the J gene end by 12 bases; junction bases not matched to a gene: 17. Germline CDR1 is SGHTA and CDR2 is FQGNSA. The CDR3 is 14 amino acids. The table came from immunoSEQ multiplex PCR; TCRdb's copy has only in-frame clones and leaves some out. The data contain 30,000 to 40,000 clones, more than 90% of them singletons. Sequenced samples came from active juvenile idiopathic arthritis patients. Concerning this clone: Its antigen remains unknown.

Sequences were obtained from CD4+ T cells from blood. The J gene is TRBJ1-1, the V gene TRBV7-2; the match to TRBD1 covers 7 bases. The sequence was obtained from a human donor with juvenile idiopathic arthritis. The CDR3, as DNA: TGTGCCAGCACCCTACCCCCTTCGGGCAGGGGGACTTTCTTT. Encoded protein: CASTLPPSGRGTFF.